This T cell receptor beta chain appears in the sequencing data of a study of shared clonotypes between healthy human individuals. Background on the study: Per-donor plates numbered three CD4 naive, three CD4 memory, two CD8 naive and one CD8 memory.

Points on this clone: Its matching antigen is unknown.

Findings and limits, study-wide: As a rule, naive subsets had a larger estimated richness than memory subsets.

The germline V gene encodes CDR1 LNHNV and CDR2 YYDKDF (reference sequence). The CDR3 contains 14 residues. Trimming removed 1 base from V and 1 base from J, with 4 bases in between. Profiling relied on immunoSEQ multiplex PCR, and the TCRdb table lists in-frame clones only, not all of them. The sample consists of over 850,000 clones, around 78% of them appearing once. The clonotype was recovered from a man aged 18-30 years in good health. Some clones in this sample may be carry-over from other donors' samples. Sequenced: memory CD4+ T cells from PBMCs. The subset denotes: CD45RA-negative fraction. The chain has TRBV15 and TRBJ2-2; D gene uncertain. The DNA for the CDR3 is TGTGCCACCAGCAGAGGAGGGAACACCGGGGAGCTGTTTTTT. Translating gives CATSRGGNTGELFF.